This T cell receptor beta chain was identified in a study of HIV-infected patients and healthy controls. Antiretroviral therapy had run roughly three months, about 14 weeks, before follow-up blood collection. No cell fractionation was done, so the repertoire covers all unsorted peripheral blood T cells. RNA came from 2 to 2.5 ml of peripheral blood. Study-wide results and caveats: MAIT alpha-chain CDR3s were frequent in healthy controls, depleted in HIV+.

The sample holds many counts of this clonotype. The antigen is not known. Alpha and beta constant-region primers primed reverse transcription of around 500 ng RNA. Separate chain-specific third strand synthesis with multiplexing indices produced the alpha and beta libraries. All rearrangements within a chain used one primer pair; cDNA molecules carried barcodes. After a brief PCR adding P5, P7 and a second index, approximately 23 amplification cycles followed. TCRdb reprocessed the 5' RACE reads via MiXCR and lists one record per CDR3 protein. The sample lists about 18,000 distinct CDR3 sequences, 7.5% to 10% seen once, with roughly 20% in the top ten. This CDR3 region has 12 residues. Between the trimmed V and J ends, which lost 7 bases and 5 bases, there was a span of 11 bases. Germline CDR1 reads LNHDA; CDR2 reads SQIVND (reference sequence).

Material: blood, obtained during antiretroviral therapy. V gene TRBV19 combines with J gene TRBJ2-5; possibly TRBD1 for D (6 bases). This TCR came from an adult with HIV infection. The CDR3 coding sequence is TGTGCCAGTAACCTGCAGGGGGAGACCCAGTACTTC. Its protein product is CASNLQGETQYF.